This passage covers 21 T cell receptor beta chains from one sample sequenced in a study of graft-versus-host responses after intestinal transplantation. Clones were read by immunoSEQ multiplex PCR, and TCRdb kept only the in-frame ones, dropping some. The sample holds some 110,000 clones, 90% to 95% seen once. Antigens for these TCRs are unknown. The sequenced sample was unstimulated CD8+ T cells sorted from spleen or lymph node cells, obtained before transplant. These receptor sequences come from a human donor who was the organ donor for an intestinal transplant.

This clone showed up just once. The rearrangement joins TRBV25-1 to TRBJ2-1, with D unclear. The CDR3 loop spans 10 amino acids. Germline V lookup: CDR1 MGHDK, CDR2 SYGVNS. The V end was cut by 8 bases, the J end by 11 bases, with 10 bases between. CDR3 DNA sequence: TGTGCCAGCGGATGGGCCCAGCAGTTCTTC. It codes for CASGWAQQFF.

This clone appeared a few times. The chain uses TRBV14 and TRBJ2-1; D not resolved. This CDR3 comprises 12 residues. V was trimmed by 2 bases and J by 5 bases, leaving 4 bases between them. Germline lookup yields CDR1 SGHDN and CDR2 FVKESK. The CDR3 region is CASSQRNNEQFF. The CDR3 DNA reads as TGTGCCAGCAGCCAAAGGAACAATGAGCAGTTCTTC.

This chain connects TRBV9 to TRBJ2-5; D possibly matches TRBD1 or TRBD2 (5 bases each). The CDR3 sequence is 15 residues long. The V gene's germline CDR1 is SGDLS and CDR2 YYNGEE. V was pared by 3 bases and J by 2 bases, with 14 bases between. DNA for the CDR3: TGTGCCAGCAGCGCCGACCGGGACGGACAAGAGACCCAGTACTTC. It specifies CASSADRDGQETQYF.

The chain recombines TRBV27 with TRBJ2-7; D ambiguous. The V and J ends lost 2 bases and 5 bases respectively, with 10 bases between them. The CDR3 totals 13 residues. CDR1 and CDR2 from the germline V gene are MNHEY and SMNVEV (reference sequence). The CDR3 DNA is TGTGCCAGCAGTTTAAGTGGGATTGACGAGCAGTACTTC. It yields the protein CASSLSGIDEQYF.

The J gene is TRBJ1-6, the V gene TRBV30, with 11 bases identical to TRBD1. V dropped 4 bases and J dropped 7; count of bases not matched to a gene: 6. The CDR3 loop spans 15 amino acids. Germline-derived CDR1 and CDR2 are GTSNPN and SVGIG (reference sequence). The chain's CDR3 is CAWTSGTGGNSPLHF. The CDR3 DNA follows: TGTGCCTGGACGTCCGGGACAGGGGGAAATTCACCCCTCCACTTT.

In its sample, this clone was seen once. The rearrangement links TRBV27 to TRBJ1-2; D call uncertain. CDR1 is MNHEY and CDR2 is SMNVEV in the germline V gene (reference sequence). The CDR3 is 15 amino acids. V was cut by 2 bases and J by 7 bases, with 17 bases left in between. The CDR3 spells CASSLGGSHLGGYTF. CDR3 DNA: TGTGCCAGCAGTTTAGGTGGCAGCCATTTGGGTGGCTACACCTTC.

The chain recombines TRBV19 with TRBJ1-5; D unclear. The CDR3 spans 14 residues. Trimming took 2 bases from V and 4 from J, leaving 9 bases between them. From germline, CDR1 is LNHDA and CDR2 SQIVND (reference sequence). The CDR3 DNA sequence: TGTGCCAGTAGTATAAGGGTAGGGAATCAGCCCCAGCATTTT. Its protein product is CASSIRVGNQPQHF.

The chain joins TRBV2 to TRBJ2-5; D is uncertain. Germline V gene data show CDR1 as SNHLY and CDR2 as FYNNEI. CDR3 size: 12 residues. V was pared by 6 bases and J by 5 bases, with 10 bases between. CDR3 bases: TGTGCCAGCAGCCGTCAGAGGGAGACCCAGTACTTC. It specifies CASSRQRETQYF. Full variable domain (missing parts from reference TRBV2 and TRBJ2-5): EPEVTQTPSHQVTQMGQEVILRCVPISNHLYFYWYRQILGQKVEFLVSFYNNEISEKSEIFDDQFSVERPDGSNFTLKIRSTKLEDSAMYFCASSRQRETQYFGPGTRLLVL.

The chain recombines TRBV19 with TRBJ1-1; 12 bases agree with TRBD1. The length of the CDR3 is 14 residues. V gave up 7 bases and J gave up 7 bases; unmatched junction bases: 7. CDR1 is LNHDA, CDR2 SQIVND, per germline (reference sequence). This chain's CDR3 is CASTEGQGAGEAFF. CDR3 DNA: TGTGCCAGTACCGAGGGACAGGGGGCGGGTGAAGCTTTCTTT.

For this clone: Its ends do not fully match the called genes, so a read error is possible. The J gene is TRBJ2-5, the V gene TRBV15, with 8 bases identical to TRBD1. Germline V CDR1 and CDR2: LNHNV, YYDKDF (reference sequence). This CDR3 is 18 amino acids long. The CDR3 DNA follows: TGTGCCACCAGAAGAGTGCCAATGGGGACAGGCGTCACGGAGACCCAGTACTTC. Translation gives CATRRVPMGTGVTETQYF.

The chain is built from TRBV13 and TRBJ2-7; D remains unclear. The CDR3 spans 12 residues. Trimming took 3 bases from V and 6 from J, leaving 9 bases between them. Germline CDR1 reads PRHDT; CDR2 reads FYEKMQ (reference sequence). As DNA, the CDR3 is TGTGCCAGCAGCTTTCAGAGCTTCGAGCAGTACTTC. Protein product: CASSFQSFEQYF.

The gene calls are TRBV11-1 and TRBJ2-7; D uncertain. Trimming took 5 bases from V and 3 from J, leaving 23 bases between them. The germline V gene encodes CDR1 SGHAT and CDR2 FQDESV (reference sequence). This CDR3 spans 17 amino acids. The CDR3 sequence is CASSNRRAPGPIYEQYF. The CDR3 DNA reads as TGTGCCAGCAGCAATCGCCGGGCTCCTGGCCCGATCTACGAGCAGTACTTC.

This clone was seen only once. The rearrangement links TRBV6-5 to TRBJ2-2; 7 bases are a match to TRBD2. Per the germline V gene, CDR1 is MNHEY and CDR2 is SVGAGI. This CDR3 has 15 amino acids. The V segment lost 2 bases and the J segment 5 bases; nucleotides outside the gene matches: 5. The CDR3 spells CASSYGGSFTGELFF. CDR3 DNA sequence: TGTGCCAGCAGTTACGGCGGGAGCTTTACCGGGGAGCTGTTTTTT.

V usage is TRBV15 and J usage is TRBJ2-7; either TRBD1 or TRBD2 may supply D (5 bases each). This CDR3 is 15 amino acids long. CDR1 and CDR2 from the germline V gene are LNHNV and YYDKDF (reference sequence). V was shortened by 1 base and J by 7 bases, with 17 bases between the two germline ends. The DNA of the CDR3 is TGTGCCACCAGCAGAGCCCCGGGACCCGTGCTGGAGCAGTACTTC. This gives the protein CATSRAPGPVLEQYF.

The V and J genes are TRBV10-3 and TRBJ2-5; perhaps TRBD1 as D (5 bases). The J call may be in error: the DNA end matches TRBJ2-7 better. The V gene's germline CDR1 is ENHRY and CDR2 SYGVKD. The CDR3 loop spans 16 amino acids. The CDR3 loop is CAISVVTDQGSYEQYF. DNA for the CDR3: TGTGCCATCAGTGTAGTCACAGATCAGGGCTCCTACGAGCAGTACTTC.

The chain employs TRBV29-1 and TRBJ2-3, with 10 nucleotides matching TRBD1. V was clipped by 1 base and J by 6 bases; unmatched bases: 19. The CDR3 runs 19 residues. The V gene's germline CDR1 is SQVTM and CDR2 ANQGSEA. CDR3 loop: CSVEAPPPNWTGGMDTQYF. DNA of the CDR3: TGCAGCGTTGAAGCCCCACCTCCAAACTGGACAGGGGGGATGGATACGCAGTATTTT.

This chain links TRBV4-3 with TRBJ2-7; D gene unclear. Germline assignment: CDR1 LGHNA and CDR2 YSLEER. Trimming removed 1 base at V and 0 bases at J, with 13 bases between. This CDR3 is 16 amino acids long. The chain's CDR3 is CASSQVLGYSSYEQYF. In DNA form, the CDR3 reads TGCGCCAGCAGCCAAGTCTTGGGTTATAGCTCCTACGAGCAGTACTTC.

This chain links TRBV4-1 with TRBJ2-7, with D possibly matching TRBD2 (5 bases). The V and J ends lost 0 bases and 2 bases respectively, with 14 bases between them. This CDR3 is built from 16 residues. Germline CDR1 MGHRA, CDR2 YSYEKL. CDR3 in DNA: TGCGCCAGCAGCCAAGATGAACTAGTTGGGACCTACGAGCAGTACTTC. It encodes CASSQDELVGTYEQYF.

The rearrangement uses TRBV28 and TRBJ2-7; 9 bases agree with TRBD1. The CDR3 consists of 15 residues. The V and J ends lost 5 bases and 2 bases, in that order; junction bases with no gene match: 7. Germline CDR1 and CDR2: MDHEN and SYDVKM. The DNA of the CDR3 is TGTGCCAGCAGTACCCGCCGGGACAGGGCCTACGAGCAGTACTTC. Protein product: CASSTRRDRAYEQYF.

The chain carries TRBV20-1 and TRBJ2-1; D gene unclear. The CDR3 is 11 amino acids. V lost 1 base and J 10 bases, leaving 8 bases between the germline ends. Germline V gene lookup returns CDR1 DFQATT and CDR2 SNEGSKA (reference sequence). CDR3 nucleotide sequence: TGCAGTGCTAGAGGCTTGAAAGAGCAGTTCTTC. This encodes CSARGLKEQFF.

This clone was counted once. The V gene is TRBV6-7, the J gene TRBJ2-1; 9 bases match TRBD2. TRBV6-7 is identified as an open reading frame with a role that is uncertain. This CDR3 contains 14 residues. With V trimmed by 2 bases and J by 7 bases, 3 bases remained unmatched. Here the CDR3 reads CASSYTSGQNEQFF. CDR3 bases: TGTGCCAGCAGTTACACTAGCGGGCAGAATGAGCAGTTCTTC.